The rows below give T cell receptor beta chains drawn from one sample of a study of cytomegalovirus exposure and HLA in healthy donors. Libraries were prepared by immunoSEQ multiplex PCR; TCRdb keeps only in-frame clonotypes and omits some of them. The repertoire holds roughly 34,000 clones, with 55% to 80% as singletons. Input material: PBMCs. The source is a man aged 40-50 years in good health and CMV-seropositive. Both conserved end residues are part of each CDR3. A D gene is named only where the DNA matches it firmly. Clone size is stated in some rows and not others, as once, few, many or a class when expanded.

abundance,v_gene,d_gene,j_gene,CDR3aa,CDR3nt
few,TRBV5-6,.,TRBJ2-2,CASSLYPNTGELFF,TGTGCCAGCAGCTTGTATCCTAACACCGGGGAGCTGTTTTTT
few,TRBV19,.,TRBJ1-5,CASSIVPGNQPQHF,TGTGCCAGTAGTATCGTCCCGGGCAATCAGCCCCAGCATTTT
.,TRBV27,TRBD1,TRBJ2-7,CASSYDRGKGEQYF,TGTGCCAGCAGTTACGACAGGGGTAAGGGGGAGCAGTACTTC
.,TRBV28,TRBD1,TRBJ1-2,CASRGQGENYGYTF,TGTGCCAGCAGGGGACAGGGGGAGAACTATGGCTACACCTTC
.,TRBV5-1,.,TRBJ1-1,CASGTGLTTEAFF,TGCGCCAGCGGAACAGGGTTGACTACTGAAGCTTTCTTT
.,TRBV7-8,TRBD1,TRBJ1-1,CASSWGTGPTEAFF,TGTGCCAGCAGCTGGGGGACAGGGCCCACTGAAGCTTTCTTT
.,TRBV11-3,TRBD1,TRBJ2-2,CASTQGASGELFF,TGTGCCAGCACACAGGGGGCGAGCGGGGAGCTGTTTTTT
few,TRBV9,TRBD1,TRBJ1-1,CASSVHDRGTEAFF,TGTGCCAGCAGCGTCCACGACAGGGGCACTGAAGCTTTCTTT
.,TRBV7-2,.,TRBJ2-7,CASSSTGLGGEQYF,TGTGCCAGCAGCTCAACAGGGTTAGGAGGCGAGCAGTACTTC
.,TRBV18,TRBD1,TRBJ2-7,CASFLQGNEPYEQYF,TGTGCCAGCTTTTTACAGGGGAATGAACCCTACGAGCAGTACTTC
once,TRBV18,.,TRBJ2-5,CASSTLAGARETQYF,TGTGCCAGCTCAACGTTGGCAGGGGCAAGAGAGACCCAGTACTTC
.,TRBV2,.,TRBJ1-6,CASKEGANSPLHF,TGTGCCAGCAAAGAGGGCGCGAATTCACCCCTCCACTTT
once,TRBV6-6,TRBD2,TRBJ2-1,CASSYGSGGNNEQFF,TGTGCCAGCAGTTACGGTAGCGGGGGCAACAATGAGCAGTTCTTC
.,TRBV27,.,TRBJ2-5,CASATLSYQETQYF,TGTGCCAGCGCGACTTTATCGTACCAAGAGACCCAGTACTTC
.,TRBV2,.,TRBJ1-1,CASSLRSEAFF,TGTGCCAGCAGTCTCAGGTCTGAAGCTTTCTTT
.,TRBV9,TRBD1,TRBJ1-6,CASRPGQGVVSSYNSPLHF,TGTGCCAGCAGACCCGGACAGGGAGTGGTAAGCTCCTATAATTCACCCCTCCACTTT
.,TRBV21-1,.,TRBJ1-2,CASSVPMDRSGLSTF,TGTGCCAGCAGCGTTCCAATGGACAGGTCCGGGCTCTCTACCTTC
.,TRBV28,.,TRBJ1-5,CASTGWDQPQHF,TGTGCCAGCACAGGGTGGGATCAGCCCCAGCATTTT
few,TRBV9,.,TRBJ1-1,CASNRGSHTEAFF,TGTGCCAGCAATAGGGGTTCCCATACTGAAGCTTTCTTT
few,TRBV11-2,.,TRBJ2-3,CASSTRTDLLDTQYF,TGTGCCAGCAGCACTCGGACTGACCTCCTAGATACGCAGTATTTT
once,TRBV6-6,.,TRBJ1-5,CASSYGDKSQPQHF,TGTGCCAGCAGTTACGGGGACAAGTCGCAGCCCCAGCATTTT
.,TRBV15,TRBD1,TRBJ2-4,CATQGGYDIQYF,TGTGCCACACAGGGGGGCTACGACATTCAGTACTTC
once,TRBV11-3,TRBD1,TRBJ2-1,CASSLEVLRDREEQFF,TGTGCCAGCAGCTTAGAGGTACTCCGGGACAGAGAAGAGCAGTTCTTC
once,TRBV6-6,.,TRBJ2-7,CASSYSVSSYEQYF,TGTGCCAGCAGTTACTCAGTTAGCTCCTACGAGCAGTACTTC
.,TRBV5-5,.,TRBJ1-2,CASSFGGAPYGYTF,TGTGCCAGCAGCTTTGGAGGCGCCCCCTATGGCTACACCTTC
.,TRBV5-1,TRBD1,TRBJ1-4,CASSLRGNEKLFF,TGCGCCAGCAGCCTCAGGGGGAATGAAAAACTGTTTTTT
few,TRBV7-9,.,TRBJ1-3,CASSPGQTSGNTIYF,TGTGCCAGCAGCCCAGGACAGACCTCTGGAAACACCATATATTTT
.,TRBV19,.,TRBJ1-1,CASSIIQGPRNTEAFF,TGTGCCAGTAGTATAATCCAGGGGCCGAGGAACACTGAAGCTTTCTTT
.,TRBV19,.,TRBJ2-1,CASRQGGTVVSYNEQFF,TGTGCCAGTAGGCAGGGTGGTACAGTTGTATCCTACAATGAGCAGTTCTTC
few,TRBV30,.,TRBJ2-2,CAWGTGKTNTGELFF,TGTGCCTGGGGAACAGGGAAGACGAACACCGGGGAGCTGTTTTTT
once,TRBV29-1,TRBD1,TRBJ1-1,CSVAGLTGGRPEAFF,TGCAGCGTCGCCGGGCTGACAGGGGGCAGGCCTGAAGCTTTCTTT
once,TRBV27,.,TRBJ1-5,CASSLRFFGNQPQHF,TGTGCCAGCAGTCTCCGGTTTTTCGGCAATCAGCCCCAGCATTTT
once,TRBV5-1,.,TRBJ1-6,CASSLLAGDNSPLHF,TGCGCCAGCAGCCTCCTAGCGGGTGATAATTCACCCCTCCACTTT
.,TRBV7-3,TRBD2,TRBJ2-3,CASSWGTIPSTDTQYF,TGTGCCAGCAGCTGGGGGACTATTCCTAGCACAGATACGCAGTATTTT
.,TRBV27,TRBD1,TRBJ1-2,CASSPGQPLYGYTF,TGTGCCAGCAGTCCGGGACAGCCTCTCTATGGCTACACCTTC
once,TRBV10-3,TRBD1,TRBJ1-5,CAISEEGASNQPQHF,TGTGCCATCAGTGAGGAGGGGGCTAGCAATCAGCCCCAGCATTTT
.,TRBV9,.,TRBJ1-2,CASSPGTPNYGYTF,TGTGCCAGCAGCCCTGGGACTCCCAACTATGGCTACACCTTC
.,TRBV7-6,TRBD1,TRBJ2-7,CASSAGQGSGEQYF,TGTGCCAGCAGCGCCGGACAGGGGTCGGGCGAGCAGTACTTC
once,TRBV21-1,.,TRBJ1-1,CASITLWSYMNTEAFF,TGTGCCAGCATCACCCTATGGAGTTACATGAACACTGAAGCTTTCTTT
.,TRBV7-9,.,TRBJ2-3,CASSLAGRSRGTDTQYF,TGTGCCAGCAGCTTAGCGGGGCGGTCTAGGGGCACAGATACGCAGTATTTT
few,TRBV9,.,TRBJ2-1,CASSVGQDDEQFF,TGTGCCAGCAGCGTAGGACAGGACGATGAGCAGTTCTTC
.,TRBV25-1,TRBD2,TRBJ2-3,CASSLAGTSTDTQYF,TGTGCCAGCAGTTTAGCGGGGACTAGCACAGATACGCAGTATTTT
.,TRBV6-6,TRBD2,TRBJ2-7,CASRPRGDYEQYF,TGTGCCAGCAGACCGCGGGGGGATTACGAGCAGTACTTC
.,TRBV6-6,TRBD1,TRBJ1-6,CASSSGQGYNSPLHF,TGTGCCAGCAGTTCGGGACAGGGTTATAATTCCCCCCTCCACTTT
.,TRBV20-1,.,TRBJ2-1,CSASDKNEQFF,TGCAGTGCTTCCGACAAGAATGAGCAGTTCTTC
.,TRBV18,.,TRBJ1-1,CASSPNLNTEAFF,TGTGCCAGCTCACCTAACTTGAACACTGAAGCTTTCTTT
.,TRBV7-3,TRBD1,TRBJ2-7,CASSPRQGAYEQYF,TGTGCCAGCAGCCCCCGACAGGGGGCCTACGAGCAGTACTTC
few,TRBV4-1,.,TRBJ2-4,CASSQLVQGKNIQYF,TGCGCCAGCAGCCAGCTAGTCCAGGGCAAAAACATTCAGTACTTC
.,TRBV7-9,TRBD2,TRBJ2-3,CASSGTSGGRTDTQYF,TGTGCCAGCAGCGGGACTAGCGGGGGGCGGACAGATACGCAGTATTTT
.,TRBV29-1,.,TRBJ1-1,CSVVTAGAENTEAFF,TGCAGCGTTGTTACAGCAGGGGCCGAGAACACTGAAGCTTTCTTT
.,TRBV7-9,TRBD1,TRBJ1-6,CASSLTVPGGYPPLHF,TGTGCCAGCAGCTTAACGGTACCAGGGGGATACCCACCCCTCCACTTT
.,TRBV29-1,TRBD1,TRBJ1-1,CSVDREGAFF,TGCAGCGTGGACAGGGAAGGGGCTTTCTTT
.,TRBV29-1,.,TRBJ1-1,CSLRDKSNTEAFF,TGCAGCCTGAGGGACAAATCGAACACTGAAGCTTTCTTT
.,TRBV9,TRBD2,TRBJ2-3,CASNKRGSTDTQYF,TGTGCCAGCAACAAGCGGGGGAGCACAGATACGCAGTATTTT
few,TRBV5-6,TRBD2,TRBJ2-7,CASSLTPSGSYEQYF,TGTGCCAGCAGCTTGACCCCTAGCGGCTCCTACGAGCAGTACTTC
.,TRBV7-8,TRBD1,TRBJ1-1,CASSLPTGSEAFF,TGTGCCAGCAGCTTACCGACAGGGTCTGAAGCTTTCTTT
.,TRBV11-3,TRBD1,TRBJ2-2,CASSITGGSGELFF,TGTGCCAGCAGCATAACAGGGGGATCCGGGGAGCTGTTTTTT
.,TRBV6-6,TRBD1,TRBJ1-4,CASRQQGATNEKLFF,TGTGCCAGCAGACAACAGGGGGCAACTAATGAAAAACTGTTTTTT